Below, one T cell receptor beta chain is given with its context. Study processing details: From reference gene primer amplification, estimates of nucleated cell counts were derived. Some clones are missing from TCRdb's copy, which holds only in-frame ones; the method was immunoSEQ multiplex PCR. The DNA gave D and trimming, while V, J and clone size come from that table. The table has approximately 250,000 clones, 86% seen once. The data derive from a study of blood T cell repertoires in COVID-19. Study in general: The study drew acute and convalescent COVID-19 samples from the United States, Italy and Spain.

The sequenced sample consisted of peripheral blood. The sequence came from a woman of 80 years or more with COVID-19, enrolled during active disease.

CDR3 in amino acids: CASSARNTGELFF. For the CDR3, the DNA is TGCGCCAGCAGTGCCAGAAACACCGGGGAGCTGTTTTTT. The chain combines TRBV10-1 with TRBJ2-2; unclear D gene. The CDR3 covers 13 residues. V was pared by 4 bases and J by 2 bases, with 5 bases between. Germline loops: CDR1 WNHNN, CDR2 SYGVQD (reference sequence).